These T cell receptor beta chains were read from a single sample in a study of blood T cell repertoires in COVID-19. Sequencing was performed with immunoSEQ multiplex PCR; in TCRdb, only in-frame clones are kept and a portion is missing. The sample carries a few hundred thousand clones, 75% to 90% recorded once. Sequencing was done on a sample of peripheral blood. These receptors were obtained from a woman aged 70-85 years with acute or convalescent COVID-19. CDR3s include the opening cysteine and the closing phenylalanine or tryptophan. A D gene is named only where the DNA matches it firmly. Size tells how often a clone was seen (once, few, many) or the class of an expanded clone, and some rows leave it out.

TRBD1,TRBJ1-1,few,TRBV5-8,TGTGCCAGCAGCCCGAGGGGGCGTCCCAGTTCTGAAGCTTTCTTT,CASSPRGRPSSEAFF
TRBD2,TRBJ2-3,NA,TRBV11-2,TGTGCCAGCGGACCTACTAGCGGCACAGATACGCAGTATTTT,CASGPTSGTDTQYF
NA,TRBJ1-1,NA,TRBV20-1,TGCAGTGCTAGGGTGGCCGAAGCTTTCTTT,CSARVAEAFF
NA,TRBJ2-5,NA,TRBV12-3/TRBV12-4,TGTGCCAGCAGTTCCAGGGGAACCCAGTACTTC,CASSSRGTQYF
NA,TRBJ1-1,NA,TRBV21-1,TGTGCCAGCAGCAAAAGTCCTTGGACAGGGGTATTTACGCCTGAAGCTTTCTTT,CASSKSPWTGVFTPEAFF
TRBD1,TRBJ1-2,NA,TRBV4-2,TGTGCCATTTCGACAGGGCCCTTCGGCTACACCTTC,CAISTGPFGYTF
TRBD2,TRBJ2-7,NA,TRBV11-2,TGTGCCAGCAGCTTTTCGGGACTAGCGCACGAGCAGTACTTC,CASSFSGLAHEQYF
NA,TRBJ1-1,NA,TRBV1,TGCACCAGCAGCCTTGCAGAGGACAGGCACGAAGCTTTCTTT,CTSSLAEDRHEAFF
TRBD1,TRBJ1-2,NA,TRBV29-1,TGCAGCGTTGCGGGACAGGGGTATGGCTACACCTTC,CSVAGQGYGYTF
TRBD1,TRBJ1-1,NA,TRBV2,TGTGCCAGTCAACAGGGGTTGACTGAAGCTTTCTTT,CASQQGLTEAFF
TRBD1,TRBJ2-2,NA,TRBV19,TGTGCCAGTACCCCTTGGGGGACAGGGATAACCGGGGAGCTGTTTTTT,CASTPWGTGITGELFF
TRBD1,TRBJ1-4,NA,TRBV4-1,TGCGCCAGCAGCCAAGTAAAGGGGGCGCAGAGTGAAAAACTGTTTTTT,CASSQVKGAQSEKLFF
TRBD1,TRBJ1-4,NA,TRBV5-6,TGTGCCAGCAGCTGGAGGGGGACAGGTGGTGAAAAACTGTTTTTT,CASSWRGTGGEKLFF
NA,TRBJ2-2,NA,TRBV2,TGTGCCAGCAGTGGAGGGGCAGGGAGGTCCGCCGGGGAGCTGTTTTTT,CASSGGAGRSAGELFF
TRBD1,TRBJ1-2,NA,TRBV28,TGTGCCAGCAGTTTAGACAGGGGGCGCGGTGGCTACACCTTC,CASSLDRGRGGYTF
NA,TRBJ2-7,NA,TRBV20-1,TGCAGTGCTCCTCGCTCCTACGAGCAGTACTTC,CSAPRSYEQYF